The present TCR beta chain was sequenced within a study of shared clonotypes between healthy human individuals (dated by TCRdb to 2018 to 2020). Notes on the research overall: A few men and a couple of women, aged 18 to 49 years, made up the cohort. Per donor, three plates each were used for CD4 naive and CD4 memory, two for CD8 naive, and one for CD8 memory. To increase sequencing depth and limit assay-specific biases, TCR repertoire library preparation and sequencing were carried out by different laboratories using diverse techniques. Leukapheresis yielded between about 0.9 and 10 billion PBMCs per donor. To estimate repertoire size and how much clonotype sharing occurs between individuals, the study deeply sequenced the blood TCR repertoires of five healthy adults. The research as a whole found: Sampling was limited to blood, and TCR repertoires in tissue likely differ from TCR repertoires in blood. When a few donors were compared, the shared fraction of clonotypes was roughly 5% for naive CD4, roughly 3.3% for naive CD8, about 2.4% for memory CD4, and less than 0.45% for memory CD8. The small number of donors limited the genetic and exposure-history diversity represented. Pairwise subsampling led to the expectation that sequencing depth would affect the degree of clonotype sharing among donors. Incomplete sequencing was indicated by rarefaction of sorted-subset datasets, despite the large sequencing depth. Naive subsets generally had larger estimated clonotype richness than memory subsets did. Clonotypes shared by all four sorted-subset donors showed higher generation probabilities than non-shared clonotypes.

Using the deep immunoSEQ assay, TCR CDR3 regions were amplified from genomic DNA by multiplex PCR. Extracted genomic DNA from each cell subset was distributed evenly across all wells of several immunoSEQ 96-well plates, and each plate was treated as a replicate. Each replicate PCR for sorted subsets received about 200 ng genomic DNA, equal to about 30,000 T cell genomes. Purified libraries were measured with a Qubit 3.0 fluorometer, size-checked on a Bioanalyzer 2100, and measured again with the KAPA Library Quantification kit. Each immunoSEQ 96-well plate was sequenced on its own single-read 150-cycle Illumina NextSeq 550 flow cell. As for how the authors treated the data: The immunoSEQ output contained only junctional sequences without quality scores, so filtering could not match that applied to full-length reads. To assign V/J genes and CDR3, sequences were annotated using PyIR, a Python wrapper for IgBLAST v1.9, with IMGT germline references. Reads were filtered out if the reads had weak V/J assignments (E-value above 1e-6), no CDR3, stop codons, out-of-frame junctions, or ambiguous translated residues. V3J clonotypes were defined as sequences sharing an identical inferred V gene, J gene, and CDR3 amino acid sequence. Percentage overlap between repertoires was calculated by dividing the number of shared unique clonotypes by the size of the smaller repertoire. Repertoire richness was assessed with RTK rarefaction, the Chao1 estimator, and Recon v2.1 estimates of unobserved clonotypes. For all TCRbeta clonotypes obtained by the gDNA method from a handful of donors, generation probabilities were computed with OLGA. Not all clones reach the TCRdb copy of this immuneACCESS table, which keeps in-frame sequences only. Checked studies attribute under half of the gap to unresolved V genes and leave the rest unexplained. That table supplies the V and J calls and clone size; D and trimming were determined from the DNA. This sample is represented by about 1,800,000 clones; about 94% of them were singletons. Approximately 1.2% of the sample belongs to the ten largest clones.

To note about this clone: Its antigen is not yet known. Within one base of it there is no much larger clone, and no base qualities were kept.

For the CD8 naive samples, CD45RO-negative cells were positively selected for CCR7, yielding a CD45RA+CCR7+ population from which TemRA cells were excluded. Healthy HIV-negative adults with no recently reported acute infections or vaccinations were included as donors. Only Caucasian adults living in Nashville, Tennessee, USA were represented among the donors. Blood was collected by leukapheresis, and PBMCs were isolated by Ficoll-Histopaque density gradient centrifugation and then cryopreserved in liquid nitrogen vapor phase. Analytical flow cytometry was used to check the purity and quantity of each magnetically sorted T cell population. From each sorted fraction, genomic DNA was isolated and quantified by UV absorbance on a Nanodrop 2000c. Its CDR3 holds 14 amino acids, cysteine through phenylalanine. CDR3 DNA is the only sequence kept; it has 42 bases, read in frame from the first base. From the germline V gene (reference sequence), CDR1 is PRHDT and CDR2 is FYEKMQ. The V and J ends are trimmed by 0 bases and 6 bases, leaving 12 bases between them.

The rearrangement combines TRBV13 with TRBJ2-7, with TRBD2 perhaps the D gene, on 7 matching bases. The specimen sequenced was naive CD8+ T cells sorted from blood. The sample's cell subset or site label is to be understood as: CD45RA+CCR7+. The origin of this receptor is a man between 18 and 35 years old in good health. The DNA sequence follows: TGTGCCAGCAGCTTAGGCGGGGGGCGTACCGAGCAGTACTTC. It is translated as CASSLGGGRTEQYF. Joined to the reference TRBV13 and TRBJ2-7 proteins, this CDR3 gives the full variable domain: AAGVIQSPRHLIKEKRETATLKCYPIPRHDTVYWYQQGPGQDPQFLISFYEKMQSDKGSIPDRFSAQQFSDYHSELNMSSLELGDSALYFCASSLGGGRTEQYFGPGTRLTVT.